The table lists the clone carrying this T cell receptor beta chain with many counts. V trimming: 4 bases; J trimming: 5 bases; junction bases outside the gene matches: 5. The CDR3 runs 14 residues. The authors isolated PBMCs from about 10 ml of fresh peripheral blood. This entry comes from a study of Graves' ophthalmopathy and Graves' hyperthyroidism. Using RNA transcripts, the TCR beta CDR3 regions were amplified. HTBI primers were employed in first-round RT-PCR, then a second-round multiplex PCR followed. MiXCR, run by TCRdb on the multiplex PCR reads, gives a single entry per CDR3 protein. The sample has 400,000 or so distinct CDR3 sequences; about 18% are singletons.

Material: peripheral blood. The chain carries TRBV12-3 or TRBV12-4 and TRBJ1-5, with 7 bases identical to TRBD1. The clonotype originates from an adult woman with stable Graves' hyperthyroidism. CDR3 region: CASSSDRVHQPQHF. CDR3 coding DNA: TGTGCCAGCAGTTCCGACAGGGTTCATCAGCCCCAGCATTTT.